The entry below describes one T cell receptor beta chain. This clone came up once. Its antigen target is currently unknown. Qualities for individual bases were not recorded, and no much larger clone is one base off. One collaborating source in Seattle enrolled patients while the patients were actively infected and followed the patients over time throughout the course of disease. Each collaborating institution followed its own protocols to collect whole blood in K2EDTA tubes. For TCRbeta analysis, collaborators shipped samples in one of three forms: frozen whole blood, isolated PBMCs, or DNA extracted from either of those sample types. The sample originates from a study of blood T cell repertoires in COVID-19 (dated by TCRdb to the early 2020s). For context, the study as a whole: Samples from collaborators originated in the United States, Italy and Spain and spanned both the acute and convalescent phases of COVID-19. Where available, HLA class I and class II types were obtained from metadata supplied by the sample provider rather than from assay-based typing. The repertoires were released in a freely available public database intended as a resource for research on the immune response to SARS-CoV-2. The dataset comprised deeply sampled blood TCRbeta repertoires from subjects exposed to, actively infected with, or recovered from COVID-19. The prospective study material was composed of cDNA or gDNA derived from T cells, B-cell-depleted T cells, or PBMCs. Samples were obtained from the ongoing ImmuneRACE study (first 160 participants) and from 1,254 subjects provided by 6 global collaborators. Sample metadata almost always included a de-identified subject ID, COVID-19 status, age in years and sex. Here is what the overall study found, with its caveats: How much clinical and demographic metadata was included differed by source and by participant, and the metadata was provided uncurated.

The junction shows trimming of 3 bases on V and 7 bases on J, and the gene matches do not reach 8 bases of it. From cysteine to phenylalanine, the CDR3 is 15 amino acids long. CDR3 DNA is the only sequence kept; it has 45 bases, read in frame from the first base. From the germline V gene, CDR1 is SGHRS and CDR2 is YFSETQ. The immunoSEQ Assay, a bias-controlled multiplex PCR, was used to amplify TCRbeta CDR3 regions from genomic DNA. Under the source paper's analysis protocol: The number of nucleated cells in each sample was estimated from the amplification of reference gene primers within the assay. To quantify the absolute abundance of each unique TCRbeta CDR3 rearrangement, sequence reads were collapsed and filtered. For each sample, productive Simpson clonality was calculated as the square root of Simpson's diversity index over productive rearrangements. TCRdb carries this immuneACCESS record with in-frame sequences only. Its versions omit some clonotypes, under half of them owing to an unresolved V gene in the studies checked, with the rest unexplained. Clone size and the V and J calls come from that table; the DNA yielded D and trimming. The sample data list around 260,000 clones, and more than 85% of these were observed just once. The ten top clones hold roughly 4.9% of the sample.

The V gene is TRBV5-1 and the J gene is TRBJ2-7; a stretch of 12 junction bases matches TRBD1. Sequencing was done on a sample of peripheral blood. The clonotype was recovered from a woman aged 55 to 70 with COVID-19, enrolled during active disease. CDR3 loop: CASSWGTGGAREQYF. The DNA sequence is given as TGCGCCAGCAGCTGGGGGACAGGGGGCGCGAGGGAGCAGTACTTC.